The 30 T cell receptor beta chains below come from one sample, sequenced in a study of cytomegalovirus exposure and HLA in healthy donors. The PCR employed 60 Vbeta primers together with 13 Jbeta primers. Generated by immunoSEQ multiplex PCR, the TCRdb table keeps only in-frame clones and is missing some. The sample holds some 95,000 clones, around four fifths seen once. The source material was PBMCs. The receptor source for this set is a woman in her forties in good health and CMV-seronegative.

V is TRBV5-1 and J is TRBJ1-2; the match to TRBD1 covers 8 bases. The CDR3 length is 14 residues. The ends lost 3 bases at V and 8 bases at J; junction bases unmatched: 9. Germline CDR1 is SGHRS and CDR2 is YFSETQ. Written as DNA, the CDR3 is TGCGCCAGCAGCTCGACAGGGGAGGGGTACGGCTACACCTTC. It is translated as CASSSTGEGYGYTF.

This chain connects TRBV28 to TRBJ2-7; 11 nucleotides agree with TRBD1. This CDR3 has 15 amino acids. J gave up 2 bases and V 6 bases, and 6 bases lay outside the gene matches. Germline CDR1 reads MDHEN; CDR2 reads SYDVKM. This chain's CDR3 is CASSPGGQGAYEQYF. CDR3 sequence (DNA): TGTGCCAGCAGCCCCGGGGGACAGGGGGCCTACGAGCAGTACTTC.

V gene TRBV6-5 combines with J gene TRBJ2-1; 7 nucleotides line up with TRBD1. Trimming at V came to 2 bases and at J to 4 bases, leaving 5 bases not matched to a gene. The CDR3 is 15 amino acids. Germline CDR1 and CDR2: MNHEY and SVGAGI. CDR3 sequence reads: CASSYVGTVYNEQFF. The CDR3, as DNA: TGTGCCAGCAGTTACGTAGGGACAGTGTACAATGAGCAGTTCTTC.

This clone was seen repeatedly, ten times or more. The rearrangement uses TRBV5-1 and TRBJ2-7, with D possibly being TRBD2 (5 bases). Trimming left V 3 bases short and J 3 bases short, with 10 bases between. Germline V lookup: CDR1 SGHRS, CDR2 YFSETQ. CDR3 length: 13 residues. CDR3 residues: CASSYGVDYEQYF. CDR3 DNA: TGCGCCAGCAGCTACGGGGTAGACTACGAGCAGTACTTC.

The CDR3 DNA sequence: TGTGCCAGCAGTCCGGACAGGGGATATGGCTACACCTTC. This translates into CASSPDRGYGYTF. V and J are TRBV6-5 and TRBJ1-2, with 9 bases aligning to TRBD1. This CDR3 spans 13 amino acids. CDR1 and CDR2 from the germline V gene are MNHEY and SVGAGI. V gave up 5 bases and J gave up 5 bases; unmatched junction bases: 3.

CDR3 region: CAWSPGTGAEGHTF. The CDR3 DNA follows: TGTGCCTGGAGTCCCGGGACAGGGGCTGAGGGCCACACCTTC. The V call is TRBV30, the J call TRBJ1-2; the match to TRBD1 covers 10 bases. Per the germline V gene, CDR1 is GTSNPN and CDR2 is SVGIG (reference sequence). The CDR3 is 14 amino acids. Trimming cost V 2 bases and J 12 bases; bases outside gene matches: 12. The full variable domain, rest sourced from reference TRBV30 and TRBJ1-2, is SQTIHQWPATLVQPVGSPLSLECTVEGTSNPNLYWYRQAAGRGLQLLFYSVGIGQISSEVPQNLSASRPQDRQFILSSKKLLLSDSGFYLCAWSPGTGAEGHTFGSGTRLTVV.

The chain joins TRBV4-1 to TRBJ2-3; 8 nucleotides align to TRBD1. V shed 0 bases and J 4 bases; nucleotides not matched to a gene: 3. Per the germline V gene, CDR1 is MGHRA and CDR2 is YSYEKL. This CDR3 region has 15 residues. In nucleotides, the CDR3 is TGCGCCAGCAGCCAAGAAAGACAGGGGTCAGATACGCAGTATTTT. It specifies CASSQERQGSDTQYF.

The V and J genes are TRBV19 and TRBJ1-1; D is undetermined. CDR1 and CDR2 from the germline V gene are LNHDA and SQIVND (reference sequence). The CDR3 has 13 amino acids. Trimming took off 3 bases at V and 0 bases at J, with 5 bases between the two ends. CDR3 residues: CASSMTLNTEAFF. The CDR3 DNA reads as TGTGCCAGTAGTATGACTCTGAACACTGAAGCTTTCTTT.

The CDR3 loop is CASSLTFGPGELFF. The CDR3 DNA is TGCGCCAGCAGCTTGACCTTCGGTCCAGGGGAGCTGTTTTTT. The chain carries TRBV5-1 and TRBJ2-2; D gene unclear. Germline values: CDR1 SGHRS, CDR2 YFSETQ. The CDR3 runs to 14 residues. V gave up 1 base and J gave up 8 bases, with 12 bases separating them.

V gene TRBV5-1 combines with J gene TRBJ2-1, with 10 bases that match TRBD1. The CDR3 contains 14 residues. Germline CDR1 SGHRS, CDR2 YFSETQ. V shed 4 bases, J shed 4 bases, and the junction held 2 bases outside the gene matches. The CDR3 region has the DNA TGCGCCAGCAGCAAGGGACAGGGGTACAATGAGCAGTTCTTC. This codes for CASSKGQGYNEQFF.

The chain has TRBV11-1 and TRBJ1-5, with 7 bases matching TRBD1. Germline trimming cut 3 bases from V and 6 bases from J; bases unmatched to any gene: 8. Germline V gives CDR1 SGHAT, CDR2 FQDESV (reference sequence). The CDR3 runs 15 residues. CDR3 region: CASSLGRGGSQPQHF. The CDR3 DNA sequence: TGTGCCAGCAGCTTGGGTCGAGGGGGCAGTCAGCCCCAGCATTTT.

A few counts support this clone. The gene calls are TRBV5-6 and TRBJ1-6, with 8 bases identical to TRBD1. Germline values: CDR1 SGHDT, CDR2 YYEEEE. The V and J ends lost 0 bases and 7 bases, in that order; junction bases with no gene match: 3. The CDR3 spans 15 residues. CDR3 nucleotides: TGTGCCAGCAGCTTGGAGGACAGGGAGAATTCACCCCTCCACTTT. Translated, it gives CASSLEDRENSPLHF. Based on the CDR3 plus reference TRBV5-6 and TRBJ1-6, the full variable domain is DAGVTQSPTHLIKTRGQQVTLRCSPKSGHDTVSWYQQALGQGPQFIFQYYEEEERQRGNFPDRFSGHQFPNYSSELNVNALLLGDSALYLCASSLEDRENSPLHFGNGTRLTVT.

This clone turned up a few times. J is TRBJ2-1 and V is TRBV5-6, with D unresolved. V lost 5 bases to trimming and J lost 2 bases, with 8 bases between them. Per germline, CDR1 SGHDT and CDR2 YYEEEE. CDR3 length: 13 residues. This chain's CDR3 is CASRGRPYNEQFF. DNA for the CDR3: TGTGCCAGCAGGGGCAGGCCCTACAATGAGCAGTTCTTC. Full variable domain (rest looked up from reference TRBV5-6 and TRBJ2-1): DAGVTQSPTHLIKTRGQQVTLRCSPKSGHDTVSWYQQALGQGPQFIFQYYEEEERQRGNFPDRFSGHQFPNYSSELNVNALLLGDSALYLCASRGRPYNEQFFGPGTRLTVL.

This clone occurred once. As DNA, the CDR3 is TGTGCCAGCAGCCAAAGGATTGGGACAAGCATGAACACTGAAGCTTTCTTT. Translating gives CASSQRIGTSMNTEAFF. The V gene is TRBV14, the J gene TRBJ1-1; D might be TRBD1 (6 bases). The V end lost 2 bases, the J end lost 0 bases, and 16 bases lay between the germline ends. Germline V CDR1 and CDR2: SGHDN, FVKESK. This CDR3 is built from 17 residues.

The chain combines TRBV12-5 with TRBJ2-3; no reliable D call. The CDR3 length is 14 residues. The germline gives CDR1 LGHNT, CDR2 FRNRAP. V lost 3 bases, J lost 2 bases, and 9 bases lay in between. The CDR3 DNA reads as TGTGCTAGTGGTTTTGAGCAATACACAGATACGCAGTATTTT. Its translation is CASGFEQYTDTQYF.

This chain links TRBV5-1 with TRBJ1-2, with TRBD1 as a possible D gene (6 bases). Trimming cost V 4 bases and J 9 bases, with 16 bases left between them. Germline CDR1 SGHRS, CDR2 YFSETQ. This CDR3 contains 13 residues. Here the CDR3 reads CASSGGHHARYTF. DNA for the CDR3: TGCGCCAGCAGCGGGGGACACCACGCACGCTACACCTTC.

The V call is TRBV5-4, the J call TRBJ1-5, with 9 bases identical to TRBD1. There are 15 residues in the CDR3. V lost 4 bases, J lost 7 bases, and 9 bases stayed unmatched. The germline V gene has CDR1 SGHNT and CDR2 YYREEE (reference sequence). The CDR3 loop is CASSQGGTGTQPQHF. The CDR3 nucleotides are TGTGCCAGCAGCCAAGGAGGGACAGGGACCCAGCCCCAGCATTTT.

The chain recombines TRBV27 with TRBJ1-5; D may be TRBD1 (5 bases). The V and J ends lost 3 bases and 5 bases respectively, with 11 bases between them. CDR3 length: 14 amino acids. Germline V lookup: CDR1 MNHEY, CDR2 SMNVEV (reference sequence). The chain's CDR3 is CASSLRGADQPQHF. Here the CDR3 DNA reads TGTGCCAGCAGTTTGCGCGGGGCAGATCAGCCCCAGCATTTT.

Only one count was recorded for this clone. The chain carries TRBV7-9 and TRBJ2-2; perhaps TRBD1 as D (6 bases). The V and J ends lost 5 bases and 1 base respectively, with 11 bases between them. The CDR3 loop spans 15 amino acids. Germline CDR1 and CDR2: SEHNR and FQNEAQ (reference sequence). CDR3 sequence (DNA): TGTGCCAGCAGCCCCCAGGGACAGAACACCGGGGAGCTGTTTTTT. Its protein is CASSPQGQNTGELFF.

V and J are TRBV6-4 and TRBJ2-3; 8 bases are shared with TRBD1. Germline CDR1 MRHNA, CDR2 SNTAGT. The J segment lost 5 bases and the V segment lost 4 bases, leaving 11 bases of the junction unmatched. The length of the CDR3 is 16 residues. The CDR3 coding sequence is TGTGCCAGCAGTGCCCTATCCGGGACAGGAAAAGATACGCAGTATTTT. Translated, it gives CASSALSGTGKDTQYF.

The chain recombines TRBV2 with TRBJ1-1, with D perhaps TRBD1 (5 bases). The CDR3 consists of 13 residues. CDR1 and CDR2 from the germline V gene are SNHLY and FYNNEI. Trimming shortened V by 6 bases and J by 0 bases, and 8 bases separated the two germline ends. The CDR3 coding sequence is TGTGCCAGCAGCCAGGGCATGAACACTGAAGCTTTCTTT. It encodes CASSQGMNTEAFF.

Here the CDR3 reads CASGLSPGSFNQPQHF. The CDR3 DNA sequence: TGTGCTAGTGGTTTGTCCCCAGGGTCTTTCAATCAGCCCCAGCATTTT. V usage is TRBV12-5 and J usage is TRBJ1-5, with D perhaps matching TRBD1 (5 bases). CDR3 size: 16 residues. Looked up from germline, CDR1 is LGHNT and CDR2 is FRNRAP. V lost 2 bases and J lost 3, with 14 bases in between.

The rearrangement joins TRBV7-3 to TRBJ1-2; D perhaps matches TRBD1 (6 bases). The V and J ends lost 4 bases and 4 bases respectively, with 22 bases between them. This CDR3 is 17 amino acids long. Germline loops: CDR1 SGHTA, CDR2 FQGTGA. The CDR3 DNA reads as TGTGCCAGCAGCTCCCCGGGGCGGGGGGCGAGGGTCTATGGCTACACCTTC. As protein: CASSSPGRGARVYGYTF.

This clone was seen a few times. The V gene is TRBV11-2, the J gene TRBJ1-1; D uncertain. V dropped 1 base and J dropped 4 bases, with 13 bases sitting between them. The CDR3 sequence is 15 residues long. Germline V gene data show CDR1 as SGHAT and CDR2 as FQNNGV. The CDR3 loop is CASSLGSGKGTEAFF. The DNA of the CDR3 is TGTGCCAGCAGCTTAGGATCCGGGAAGGGCACTGAAGCTTTCTTT.

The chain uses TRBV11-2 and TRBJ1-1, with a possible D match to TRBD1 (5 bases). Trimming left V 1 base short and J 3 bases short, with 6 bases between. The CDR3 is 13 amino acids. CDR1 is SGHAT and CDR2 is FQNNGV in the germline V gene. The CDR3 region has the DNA TGTGCCAGCAGCTTAGGACAGTACACTGAAGCTTTCTTT. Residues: CASSLGQYTEAFF.

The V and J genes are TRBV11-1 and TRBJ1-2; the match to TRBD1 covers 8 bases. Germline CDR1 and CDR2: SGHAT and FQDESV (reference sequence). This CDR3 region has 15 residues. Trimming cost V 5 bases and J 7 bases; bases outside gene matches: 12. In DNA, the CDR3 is TGTGCCAGCAGCCCCCAGGGGGCTAGCCAGGTTGGCTACACCTTC. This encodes CASSPQGASQVGYTF. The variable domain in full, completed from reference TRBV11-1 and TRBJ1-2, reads EAEVAQSPRYKITEKSQAVAFWCDPISGHATLYWYRQILGQGPELLVQFQDESVVDDSQLPKDRFSAERLKGVDSTLKIQPAELGDSAMYLCASSPQGASQVGYTFGSGTRLTVV.

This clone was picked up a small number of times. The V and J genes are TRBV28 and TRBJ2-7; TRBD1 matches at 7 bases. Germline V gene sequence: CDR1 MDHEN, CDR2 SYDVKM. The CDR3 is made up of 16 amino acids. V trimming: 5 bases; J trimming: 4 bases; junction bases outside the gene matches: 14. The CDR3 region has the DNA TGTGCCAGCAGTCCGTACAGGGGCCCGACTCAATACGAGCAGTACTTC. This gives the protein CASSPYRGPTQYEQYF.

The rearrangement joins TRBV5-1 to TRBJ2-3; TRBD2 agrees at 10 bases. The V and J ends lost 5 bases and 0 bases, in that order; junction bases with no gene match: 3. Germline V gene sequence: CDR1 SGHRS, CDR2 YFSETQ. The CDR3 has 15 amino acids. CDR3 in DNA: TGCGCCAGCAGATATAGCGGGGGGAGCACAGATACGCAGTATTTT. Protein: CASRYSGGSTDTQYF.

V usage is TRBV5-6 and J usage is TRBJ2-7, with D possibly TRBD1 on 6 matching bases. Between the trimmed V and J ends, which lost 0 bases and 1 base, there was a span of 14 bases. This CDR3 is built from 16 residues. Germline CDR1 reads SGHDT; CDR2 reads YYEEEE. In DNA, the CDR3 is TGTGCCAGCAGCTTGGGGCAGGGGTTGGGTTCCTACGAGCAGTACTTC. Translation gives CASSLGQGLGSYEQYF. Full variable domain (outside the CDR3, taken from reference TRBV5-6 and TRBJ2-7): DAGVTQSPTHLIKTRGQQVTLRCSPKSGHDTVSWYQQALGQGPQFIFQYYEEEERQRGNFPDRFSGHQFPNYSSELNVNALLLGDSALYLCASSLGQGLGSYEQYFGPGTRLTVT.

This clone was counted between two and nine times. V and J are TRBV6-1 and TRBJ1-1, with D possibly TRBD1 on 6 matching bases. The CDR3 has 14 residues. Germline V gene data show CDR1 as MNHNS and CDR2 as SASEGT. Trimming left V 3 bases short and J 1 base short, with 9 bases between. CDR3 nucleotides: TGTGCCAGCAGTGATAGGGACACGAACACTGAAGCTTTCTTT. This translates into CASSDRDTNTEAFF.